A selection of T cell receptor beta chains follows, all from one sample in a study of Tregs in tolerant kidney transplant recipients. The data were produced by immunoSEQ multiplex PCR, yet TCRdb's version contains in-frame clones alone and is incomplete. The sample lists roughly 64,000 clones; more than 75% were seen once. The specimen comprised CD4+ T cells from blood (PBMCs), sampled 6 months after the transplant. These receptors all stem from a human patient who received a combined kidney and bone marrow transplant. Some T cells may have come from the graft donor. Each CDR3 is given with its conserved first and last residue. Fields, in order: J gene, V gene, D gene, clone size, CDR3 protein, CDR3 DNA. D genes are given only for firm matches. Clone size, where shown, is once, few, many, or a class for clones that have expanded.

>TRBJ1-2|TRBV7-6|.|.
CASSRGPPFGDYGYTF
TGTGCCAGCAGCCGCGGCCCCCCCTTTGGAGACTATGGCTACACCTTC
>TRBJ1-1|TRBV2|.|few
CASRPLVRGSSEAFF
TGTGCCAGCCGGCCACTTGTTAGGGGGTCCTCTGAAGCTTTCTTT
>TRBJ2-1|TRBV14|TRBD1|.
CASSLGQGINNEQFF
TGTGCCAGCAGCCTCGGACAGGGAATCAACAATGAGCAGTTCTTC
>TRBJ1-5|TRBV19|TRBD1|.
CASGRQGYALSNQPQHF
TGTGCCAGTGGTAGACAGGGATATGCCCTTAGCAATCAGCCCCAGCATTTT
>TRBJ2-7|TRBV28|.|.
CASRTFTQGAYEQYF
TGTGCCAGCAGGACTTTCACACAGGGCGCCTACGAGCAGTACTTC
>TRBJ1-5|TRBV6-6|TRBD1|.
CASTHRGNQPQHF
TGTGCCAGCACTCACAGGGGAAATCAGCCCCAGCATTTT
>TRBJ2-3|TRBV7-2|.|.
CASSLAPGGGDTQYF
TGTGCCAGCAGTTTAGCCCCCGGGGGTGGAGATACGCAGTATTTT
>TRBJ1-2|TRBV7-9|TRBD1|.
CASSLRTGGYGYTF
TGTGCCAGCAGCCTCCGGACAGGGGGCTATGGCTACACCTTC
>TRBJ1-2|TRBV30|.|.
CAWSVQGAYGYTF
TGTGCCTGGAGTGTACAGGGCGCCTATGGCTACACCTTC
>TRBJ1-1|TRBV4-3|TRBD1|few
CASSQEIVAGGAFF
TGCGCCAGCAGCCAAGAGATCGTGGCAGGGGGGGCTTTCTTT
>TRBJ2-1|TRBV6-5|.|.
CASTKAGLSNEQFF
TGTGCCAGCACGAAAGCGGGCCTTTCTAATGAGCAGTTCTTC
>TRBJ2-1|TRBV6-5|TRBD2|.
CASSYSGGSGNEQFF
TGTGCCAGCAGTTACTCTGGCGGGAGCGGGAATGAGCAGTTCTTC
>TRBJ2-3|TRBV19|TRBD2|.
CASSPRRGGETDTQYF
TGTGCCAGTAGCCCGCGGCGCGGGGGGGAAACAGATACGCAGTATTTT
>TRBJ2-7|TRBV11-3|TRBD2|.
CASSPLRGSGMGLPLGEQYF
TGTGCCAGCAGCCCCCTCCGGGGGAGCGGGATGGGACTCCCTTTGGGGGAGCAGTACTTC
>TRBJ2-7|TRBV5-1|TRBD1|few
CASSPGTEHRKYF
TGCGCCAGCTCCCCCGGGACAGAACATCGCAAGTACTTC
>TRBJ1-5|TRBV5-8|.|.
CASSLTGFLNQPQHF
TGTGCCAGCAGCTTGACAGGGTTCCTCAATCAGCCCCAGCATTTT